The sequence of this T cell receptor beta chain was determined in a study of CD8 T cells in ankylosing spondylitis. Whole-study results and caveats: Reactive arthritis synovial fluid and blood were previously reported to contain some motif variants. A TCR beta motif of eight or nine highly homologous variants seemed to mark ankylosing spondylitis blood. The study looked at matched synovial fluid samples from ankylosing spondylitis patients. Disease-linked clones were reported to be significantly enriched there.

The CDR3 length is 16 residues. CDR1 is SNHLY, CDR2 FYNNEI, per germline. With 6 bases removed from V and 8 bases from J, the gap between germline ends came to 25 bases. For TCR beta, libraries came from quantitative 5'-RACE with molecular barcodes. TCRdb redid the calling of the 5' RACE reads with MiXCR, one entry per CDR3 protein. The sample includes roughly 400,000 distinct CDR3 sequences, 20% to 25% of them seen just once. Turning to this clonotype: Its antigen remains unknown.

The chain couples TRBV2 to TRBJ1-2, with D perhaps matching TRBD1 (6 bases). Sequenced material: blood, either unsorted or a sorted T cell fraction (not recorded which). The sequence was collected from a male donor with ankylosing spondylitis. CDR3 region: CASRVISGTLIAGYTF. The CDR3 region has the DNA TGTGCCAGCAGAGTCATATCCGGGACACTAATCGCGGGCTACACCTTC. Based on the CDR3 plus reference TRBV2 and TRBJ1-2, the full variable domain is EPEVTQTPSHQVTQMGQEVILRCVPISNHLYFYWYRQILGQKVEFLVSFYNNEISEKSEIFDDQFSVERPDGSNFTLKIRSTKLEDSAMYFCASRVISGTLIAGYTFGSGTRLTVV.